Below are 17 T cell receptor beta chains sequenced from a single sample in a study of shared clonotypes between healthy human individuals. Only in-frame clones appear in the TCRdb table, and some are missing; sequencing was by immunoSEQ multiplex PCR. The table shows about 1.1 million clones, with about four fifths occurring only once. Sequencing was carried out using memory CD4+ T cells from PBMCs. Regarding subset: CD45RA-negative fraction. The origin of the receptors is a man aged 18 to 29 in good health. Some clones in this sample may be carry-over from other donors' samples.

V and J are TRBV30 and TRBJ2-2; D is unclear. Trimming removed 1 base from V and 5 bases from J, with 5 bases in between. The germline V gene has CDR1 GTSNPN and CDR2 SVGIG (reference sequence). The CDR3 spans 12 residues. CDR3 coding DNA: TGTGCCTGGAGTGAGGGTACCGGGGAGCTGTTTTTT. The encoded protein is CAWSEGTGELFF.

V gene TRBV7-2 combines with J gene TRBJ1-3; tentatively, D is TRBD1 (6 bases). The CDR3 is 15 amino acids. V lost 4 bases to trimming and J lost 0 bases, with 10 bases between them. Germline-derived CDR1 and CDR2 are SGHTA and FQGNSA. CDR3 protein: CASSSRGHSGNTIYF. As DNA, the CDR3 is TGTGCCAGCAGCTCCAGGGGCCACTCTGGAAACACCATATATTTT. Based on the CDR3 plus reference TRBV7-2 and TRBJ1-3, the full variable domain is GAGVSQSPSNKVTEKGKDVELRCDPISGHTALYWYRQSLGQGLEFLIYFQGNSAPDKSGLPSDRFSAERTGGSVSTLTIQRTQQEDSAVYLCASSSRGHSGNTIYFGEGSWLTVV.

As regards this clone: Germline is not matched at one junction end, which may reflect a read error. The CDR3: CASSLQGVEKPFF. For the CDR3, the DNA is TGTGCCAGCAGTTTACAGGGGGTTGAAAAACCGTTTTTT. The rearrangement uses TRBV28 and TRBJ1-4; 7 bases align to TRBD1. Germline-derived CDR1 and CDR2 are MDHEN and SYDVKM. This CDR3 contains 13 residues.

A word on this clone: A junction end diverges from the germline sequence, so it may reflect a read error. The chain recombines TRBV5-5 with TRBJ2-2; 9 bases are a match to TRBD2. Germline CDR1 SGHKS, CDR2 YYEKEE (reference sequence). The CDR3 is 15 residues long. CDR3: CASSFPSGNPGELFF. The CDR3 coding sequence is TGTGCCAGCAGCTTCCCTAGCGGGAACCCCGGGGAGCTGTTTTTT.

This sequence joins TRBV10-3 and TRBJ2-5, with 8 bases lining up with TRBD2. CDR3 length: 13 residues. Germline loops: CDR1 ENHRY, CDR2 SYGVKD. V was pared by 8 bases and J by 5 bases, with 7 bases of the junction left unmatched. The DNA for the CDR3 is TGTGCCATCCGAGGCGGGAGGTCGGAGACCCAGTACTTC. Translated, it gives CAIRGGRSETQYF.

The chain links TRBV6-5 to TRBJ1-5, with D unresolved. This CDR3 contains 15 residues. Between the trimmed V and J ends, which lost 4 bases and 0 bases, there was a span of 10 bases. Per the germline V gene, CDR1 is MNHEY and CDR2 is SVGAGI. The CDR3 region has the DNA TGTGCCAGCAGTTTGGGGTCCTATAGCAATCAGCCCCAGCATTTT. Amino acid sequence: CASSLGSYSNQPQHF.

The chain combines TRBV28 with TRBJ2-5; D may be TRBD1 (6 bases). Germline CDR1 MDHEN, CDR2 SYDVKM. This CDR3 spans 15 amino acids. The V end was cut by 3 bases, the J end by 1 base, with 12 bases between. The CDR3 loop reads CASSLPRGVQETQYF. In DNA, the CDR3 is TGTGCCAGCAGTTTGCCCAGGGGCGTCCAAGAGACCCAGTACTTC.

A word on this clone: The junction shows a germline mismatch at one end, possibly a read error. The chain is built from TRBV18 and TRBJ2-5; no clear D gene. The germline V gene has CDR1 KGHSH and CDR2 LQKENI. The CDR3 has 15 amino acids. The CDR3 protein is CASSPPQTWEETQYF. For the CDR3, the DNA is TGTGCCAGTTCACCACCTCAAACCTGGGAAGAGACCCAGTACTTC. Full variable domain (missing parts from reference TRBV18 and TRBJ2-5): NAGVMQNPRHLVRRRGQEARLRCSPMKGHSHVYWYRQLPEEGLKFMVYLQKENIIDESGMPKERFSAEFPKEGPSILRIQQVVRGDSAAYFCASSPPQTWEETQYFGPGTRLLVL.

The chain combines TRBV7-2 with TRBJ2-7, with D tentatively TRBD2 (6 bases). Trimming took off 1 base at V and 6 bases at J, with 10 bases between the two ends. The germline V gene encodes CDR1 SGHTA and CDR2 FQGNSA. The CDR3 loop spans 13 amino acids. CDR3 sequence reads: CASSLVGGSEQYF. The CDR3, as DNA: TGTGCCAGCAGCTTAGTGGGGGGTAGCGAGCAGTACTTC.

On this clone: A read error may explain this, as a much larger clone is one base away. The chain combines TRBV28 with TRBJ2-7; TRBD2 matches at 7 bases. The germline CDR1 and CDR2 sequences are MDHEN and SYDVKM. The CDR3 is made up of 12 amino acids. The CDR3 here is CASSFRRRERYF. The DNA of the CDR3 is TGTGCCAGCAGTTTCCGGAGGCGGGAGCGGTACTTC.

V is TRBV7-6 and J is TRBJ1-1; D call uncertain. CDR1 SGHVS and CDR2 FNYEAQ come from the germline V gene. This CDR3 is built from 15 residues. Between the trimmed V and J ends, which lost 6 bases and 5 bases, there was a span of 19 bases. This chain's CDR3 is CASSSRVEFGTEAFF. The CDR3 DNA reads as TGTGCCAGCAGTAGTAGGGTCGAATTCGGGACTGAAGCTTTCTTT.

The chain is built from TRBV7-3 and TRBJ2-2, with 7 bases that match TRBD2. The length of the CDR3 is 17 residues. The germline V gene has CDR1 SGHTA and CDR2 FQGTGA. J lost 6 bases, V lost 5 bases, and 15 bases had no gene match. CDR3 region: CASSPMSGIGRAGELFF. CDR3 in DNA: TGTGCCAGCAGCCCAATGAGCGGGATTGGTAGGGCCGGGGAGCTGTTTTTT.

With regard to this clone: This same CDR3 is encoded by further DNA sequences in the sample. The chain employs TRBV28 and TRBJ1-2; D not certain. V was clipped by 4 bases and J by 4 bases, with 7 bases between them. Germline lookup yields CDR1 MDHEN and CDR2 SYDVKM. This CDR3 is 12 amino acids long. The CDR3 nucleotides are TGTGCCAGCAGTTCCTCCGGCTATGGCTACACCTTC. Translated: CASSSSGYGYTF.

The chain recombines TRBV6-4 with TRBJ1-3; D call uncertain. Germline V gene data show CDR1 as MRHNA and CDR2 as SNTAGT. The CDR3 has 13 residues. Trimming shortened V by 8 bases and J by 2 bases, and 10 bases separated the two germline ends. The CDR3 DNA reads as TGTGCCAGCCGACCCGTCCCTGGAAACACCATATATTTT. Translating it yields CASRPVPGNTIYF.

This clone was found a few times. V and J are TRBV10-3 and TRBJ2-1, with D unresolved. The germline V gene encodes CDR1 ENHRY and CDR2 SYGVKD. The CDR3 is 11 residues long. V lost 7 bases and J 12 bases, leaving 13 bases between the germline ends. For the CDR3, the DNA is TGTGCCATCACCGTCGGAGACCGGCAGTTCTTC. It specifies CAITVGDRQFF.

V and J are TRBV6-1 and TRBJ2-7, with 11 bases identical to TRBD1. The CDR3 has 15 residues. Germline CDR1 is MNHNS and CDR2 is SASEGT. Trimming at V came to 8 bases and at J to 4 bases, leaving 10 bases not matched to a gene. CDR3 protein: CASLAPGQGVYEQYF. The DNA for the CDR3 is TGTGCCAGCCTTGCACCGGGACAGGGGGTATACGAGCAGTACTTC.

This clone turned up a few times. The chain couples TRBV11-1 to TRBJ1-1; D is uncertain. The CDR3 extends over 11 amino acids. In germline, CDR1 is SGHAT, CDR2 FQDESV (reference sequence). With 3 bases removed from V and 5 bases from J, the gap between germline ends came to 4 bases. The chain's CDR3 is CASSLRTEAFF. CDR3 DNA sequence: TGTGCCAGCAGCTTGAGAACTGAAGCTTTCTTT.